Listed below are T cell receptor beta chains from one sample, sequenced in a study of vaccination effects on CD4 cells after COVID-19. No cognate antigen is known for these TCRs. This table comes from immunoSEQ multiplex PCR, and its TCRdb copy is limited to in-frame clones, with some not included. The repertoire holds 25,000 to 30,000 clones, with more than 70% as singletons. The starting material was CD4+ T cells from PBMCs cultured with SARS-CoV-2 spike peptides, obtained before COVID-19 vaccination. The receptors originated from a human donor who received a COVID-19 vaccine. CDR3s include the opening cysteine and the closing phenylalanine or tryptophan. A D gene is named only where the DNA matches it firmly. Not every row has a clone size; where given, it reads once, few, many or a size class.

>TRBJ1-6|few|-|TRBV6-5
TGTGCCAGCAGTAGAGAAGAAGGGATCTATTCACCCCTCCACTTT
CASSREEGIYSPLHF
>TRBJ2-3|-|-|TRBV5-1
TGCGCCAGCAGCGTTGGACCCAAGGAGGGCACAGATACGCAGTATTTT
CASSVGPKEGTDTQYF
>TRBJ2-3|few|-|TRBV5-1
TGCGCCAGCAGCTCTCCAGCCCCGAGGGGAACAGATACGCAGTATTTT
CASSSPAPRGTDTQYF
>TRBJ2-4|-|TRBD1|TRBV27
TGTGCCAGCAGTTTAAGGTCCACAGGGGGAGTGGGAAACATTCAGTACTTC
CASSLRSTGGVGNIQYF
>TRBJ1-5|-|TRBD1|TRBV11-2
TGTGCCAGCAGCTTAGCCCCAGGGGGAGGCAATCAGCCCCAGCATTTT
CASSLAPGGGNQPQHF
>TRBJ2-7|-|TRBD1|TRBV5-1
TGCGCCAGCAGGGGACAGGGCTACGAGCAGTACTTC
CASRGQGYEQYF
>TRBJ2-5|-|-|TRBV4-1
TGCGCCAGCAGCACCGGGACCCTAGAGACCCAGTACTTC
CASSTGTLETQYF
>TRBJ2-3|-|TRBD1|TRBV7-9
TGTGCCAGCAGCTTAGGACAGGGACACACAGATACGCAGTATTTT
CASSLGQGHTDTQYF
>TRBJ1-1|-|-|TRBV30
TGTGCCTGGAGTTCCCCGGGAGGGTACGCCACTGAAGCTTTCTTT
CAWSSPGGYATEAFF
>TRBJ2-2|-|TRBD2|TRBV7-2
TGTGCCAGCAGCTTAGGCATGAGCGGGAGGAGGCGCACCGGGGAGCTGTTTTTT
CASSLGMSGRRRTGELFF
>TRBJ2-1|-|-|TRBV4-2
TGTGCCAGCAGCCAAGGGGGCGGCAACAATGAGCAGTTCTTC
CASSQGGGNNEQFF
>TRBJ2-7|-|-|TRBV5-1
TGCGCCAGCAGCTGGGGCGGGACAGCCGATTCCTACGAGCAGTACTTC
CASSWGGTADSYEQYF
>TRBJ2-7|-|-|TRBV19
TGTGCCAGTCAGGGAGTCTACGAGCAGTACTTC
CASQGVYEQYF
>TRBJ1-4|few|TRBD1|TRBV19
TGTGCCAGTAGTCCCCGGGACAGAAATGAAAAACTGTTTTTT
CASSPRDRNEKLFF
>TRBJ2-7|-|-|TRBV6-5
TGTGCCAGCAGTTACGCGAGGGTCGCCTACGAGCAGTACTTC
CASSYARVAYEQYF
>TRBJ2-7|-|-|TRBV18
TGTGCCAGCTCACCCGGCGTCGATAGCGAGCAGTACTTC
CASSPGVDSEQYF
>TRBJ1-2|few|TRBD1|TRBV6-5
TGTGCCAGCAGTTACGGGGGGAATGAGGGGGCGCAAGGCTACACCTTC
CASSYGGNEGAQGYTF
>TRBJ2-1|-|TRBD1|TRBV2
TGTGCCAGCAGTCCACAGGGGGCAGCTTACAATGAGCAGTTCTTC
CASSPQGAAYNEQFF
>TRBJ2-7|-|TRBD2|TRBV5-1
TGCGCCAGCAGCTTGGCAGCGGGGGGATCGGGCGAGCAGTACTTC
CASSLAAGGSGEQYF
>TRBJ1-2|few|-|TRBV15
TGTGCCACCAGCCCTGAGAGGGTAGGAGGCTACACCTTC
CATSPERVGGYTF
>TRBJ1-6|few|-|TRBV29-1
TGCAGCGTCCTTTCGGCGTGGGGAGAACCCCTCCACTTT
CSVLSAWGEPLHF
>TRBJ2-3|-|-|TRBV4-2
TGTGCCAGCAGCCAAGTTGGGGGCCCTGGACGCACAGATACGCAGTATTTT
CASSQVGGPGRTDTQYF
>TRBJ2-1|-|TRBD2|TRBV7-9
TGTGCCAGCAGCTTGAGTAGCGGGAGGGCCGGGGAGCAGTTCTTC
CASSLSSGRAGEQFF
>TRBJ1-6|-|-|TRBV4-2
TGTGCCAGCAGCCAAGATTGGGCAAGGGATTCACCCCTCCACTTT
CASSQDWARDSPLHF
>TRBJ2-3|-|TRBD1|TRBV13
TGTGCCAGCAGCATTGCCGGGACAGACGCACAGGATACGCAGTATTTT
CASSIAGTDAQDTQYF
>TRBJ2-5|-|-|TRBV7-7
TGTGCTAGCAGCCCAGGGCCCCAAGAGACCCAGTACTTC
CASSPGPQETQYF
>TRBJ1-4|-|-|TRBV7-8
TGTGCCAGCAGCATCCACACCTTTGGGACTAATGAAAAACTGTTTTTT
CASSIHTFGTNEKLFF
>TRBJ2-1|-|-|TRBV7-2
TGTGCCAGCAGCCAAACGGGTAGCTCCTACAATGAGCAGTTCTTC
CASSQTGSSYNEQFF
>TRBJ2-5|-|-|TRBV7-2
TGTGCCAGCAGCCCTTCGGTGACCCAGTACTTC
CASSPSVTQYF
>TRBJ1-4|-|-|TRBV6-5
TGTGCCAGCAGTTTCTCCCAAGGAAGTGAAAAACTGTTTTTT
CASSFSQGSEKLFF
>TRBJ2-6|-|-|TRBV5-5
TGTGCCAGCAGCGCGGGGGCACCTGGGGCCAACGTCCTGACTTTC
CASSAGAPGANVLTF
>TRBJ1-4|-|-|TRBV15
TGTGCCACCAGCAGAGATCTCCAGTTTAATGAAAAACTGTTTTTT
CATSRDLQFNEKLFF
>TRBJ2-3|-|-|TRBV30
TGTGCCTGGAGTGTAGGTTCTCGCCCGTACGCGCGAGATACGCAGTATTTT
CAWSVGSRPYARDTQYF
>TRBJ2-3|-|-|TRBV20-1
TGCAGTGCTAGTGGAGGATATAAAGATACGCAGTATTTT
CSASGGYKDTQYF
>TRBJ2-1|few|-|TRBV7-7
TGTGCTAGCAGCTTAGCGGCAGGCACCCCCGGGGAGCAGTTCTTC
CASSLAAGTPGEQFF
>TRBJ2-2|-|TRBD1|TRBV6-1
TGTGCCAGCAGTGAATGGACAGGTACCGGGGAGCTGTTTTTT
CASSEWTGTGELFF
>TRBJ1-1|-|-|TRBV19
TGTGCCAGTAGTGCCGGGACCGGTCGGGACACTGAAGCTTTCTTT
CASSAGTGRDTEAFF
>TRBJ2-5|once|-|TRBV2
TGTGCCAGCCATTCGACTCGTCAAGAGACCCAGTACTTC
CASHSTRQETQYF
>TRBJ1-1|many|-|TRBV18
TGTGCCAGCTCACCACTCCGGGGCACTGAAGCTTTCTTT
CASSPLRGTEAFF
>TRBJ2-7|-|-|TRBV6-2/TRBV6-3
TGTGCCAGCAGTTCCGCTTACGAGCAGTACTTC
CASSSAYEQYF
>TRBJ1-6|-|-|TRBV19
TGTGCCAGTAGTATGGGACAAAATTCACCCCTCCACTTT
CASSMGQNSPLHF